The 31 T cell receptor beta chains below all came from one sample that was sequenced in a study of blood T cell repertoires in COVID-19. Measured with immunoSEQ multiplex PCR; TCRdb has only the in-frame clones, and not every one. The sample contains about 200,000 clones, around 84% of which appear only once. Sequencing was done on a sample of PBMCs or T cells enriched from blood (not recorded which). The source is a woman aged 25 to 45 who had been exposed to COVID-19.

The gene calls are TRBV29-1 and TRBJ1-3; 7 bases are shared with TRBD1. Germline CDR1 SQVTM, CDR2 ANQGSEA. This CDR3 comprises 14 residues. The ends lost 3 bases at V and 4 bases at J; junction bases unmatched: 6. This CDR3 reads CSVDVQGNGNTIYF. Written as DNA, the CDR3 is TGCAGCGTTGATGTACAGGGGAACGGAAACACCATATATTTT.

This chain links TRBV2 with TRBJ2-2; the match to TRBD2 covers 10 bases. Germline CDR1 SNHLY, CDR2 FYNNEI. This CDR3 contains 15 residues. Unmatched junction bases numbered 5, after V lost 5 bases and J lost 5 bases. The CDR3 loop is CASSLLAGATGELFF. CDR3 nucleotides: TGTGCCAGCAGTCTTCTAGCGGGAGCGACCGGGGAGCTGTTTTTT.

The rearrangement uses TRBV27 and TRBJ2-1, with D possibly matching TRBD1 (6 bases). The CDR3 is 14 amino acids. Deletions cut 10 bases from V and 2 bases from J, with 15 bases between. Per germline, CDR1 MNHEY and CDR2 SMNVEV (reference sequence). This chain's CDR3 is CATKGQGTYNEQFF. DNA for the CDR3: TGTGCCACCAAGGGTCAGGGGACCTACAATGAGCAGTTCTTC.

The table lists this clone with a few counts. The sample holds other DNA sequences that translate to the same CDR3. DNA for the CDR3: TGTGCCAGCAGCTTAGTAAATACTGAAGCTTTCTTT. Translation gives CASSLVNTEAFF. J is TRBJ1-1 and V is TRBV7-9; no clear D. Germline V lookup: CDR1 SEHNR, CDR2 FQNEAQ (reference sequence). The V end was cut by 1 base, the J end by 5 bases, with 5 bases between. This CDR3 region has 12 residues.

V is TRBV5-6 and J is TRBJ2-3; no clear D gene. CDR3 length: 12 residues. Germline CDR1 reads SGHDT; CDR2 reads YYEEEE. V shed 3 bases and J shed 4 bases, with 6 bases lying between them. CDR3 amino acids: CASSSTADTQYF. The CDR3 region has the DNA TGTGCCAGCAGCTCAACAGCAGATACGCAGTATTTT.

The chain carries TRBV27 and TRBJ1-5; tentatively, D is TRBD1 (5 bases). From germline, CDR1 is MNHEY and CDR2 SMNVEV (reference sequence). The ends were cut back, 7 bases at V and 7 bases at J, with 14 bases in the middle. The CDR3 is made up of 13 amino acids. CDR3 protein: CASNGGDRQPQHF. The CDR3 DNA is TGTGCCAGCAATGGGGGGGATCGGCAGCCCCAGCATTTT.

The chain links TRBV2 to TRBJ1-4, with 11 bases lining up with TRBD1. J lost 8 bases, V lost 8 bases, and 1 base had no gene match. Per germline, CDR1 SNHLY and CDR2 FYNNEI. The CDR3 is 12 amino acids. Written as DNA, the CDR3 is TGTGCCAGCGGACAGGGGGCAGAAAAACTGTTTTTT. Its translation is CASGQGAEKLFF.

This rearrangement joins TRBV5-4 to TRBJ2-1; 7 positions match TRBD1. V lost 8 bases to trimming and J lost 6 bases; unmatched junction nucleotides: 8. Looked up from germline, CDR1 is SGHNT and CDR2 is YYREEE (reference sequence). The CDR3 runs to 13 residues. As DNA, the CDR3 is TGTGCCAGTAAGGGGGCGCTTAGCAATGAGCAGTTCTTC. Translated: CASKGALSNEQFF.

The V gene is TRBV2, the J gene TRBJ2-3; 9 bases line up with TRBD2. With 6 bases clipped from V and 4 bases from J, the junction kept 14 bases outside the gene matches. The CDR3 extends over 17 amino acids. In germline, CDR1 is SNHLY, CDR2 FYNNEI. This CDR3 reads CASSDVFPRGGADTQYF. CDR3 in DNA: TGTGCCAGCAGCGACGTGTTTCCGCGGGGGGGCGCAGATACGCAGTATTTT.

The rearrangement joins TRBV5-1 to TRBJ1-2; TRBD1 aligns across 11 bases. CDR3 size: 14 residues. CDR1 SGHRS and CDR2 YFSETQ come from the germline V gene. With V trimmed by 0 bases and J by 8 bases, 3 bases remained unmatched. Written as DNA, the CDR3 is TGCGCCAGCAGCTTGGGGACAGGGGGCTCCGGCTACACCTTC. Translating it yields CASSLGTGGSGYTF.

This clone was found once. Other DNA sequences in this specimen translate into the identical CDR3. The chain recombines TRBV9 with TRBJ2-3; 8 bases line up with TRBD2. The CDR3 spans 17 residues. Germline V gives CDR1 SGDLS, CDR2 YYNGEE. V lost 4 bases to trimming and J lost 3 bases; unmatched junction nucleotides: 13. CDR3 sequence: CASSPRPAGGRTDTQYF. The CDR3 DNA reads TGTGCCAGCAGCCCACGACCGGCGGGGGGACGTACAGATACGCAGTATTTT.

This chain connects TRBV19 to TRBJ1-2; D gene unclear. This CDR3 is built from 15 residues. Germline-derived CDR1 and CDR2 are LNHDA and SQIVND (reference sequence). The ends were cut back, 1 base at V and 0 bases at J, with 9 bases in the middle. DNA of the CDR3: TGTGCCAGTAGTATAGCCCTCGGGACTAACTATGGCTACACCTTC. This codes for CASSIALGTNYGYTF.

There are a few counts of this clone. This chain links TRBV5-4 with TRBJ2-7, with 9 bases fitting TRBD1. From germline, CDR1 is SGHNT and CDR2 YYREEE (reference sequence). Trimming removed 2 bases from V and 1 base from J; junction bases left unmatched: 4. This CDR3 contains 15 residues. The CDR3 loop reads CASSLRTGASYEQYF. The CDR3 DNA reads TGTGCCAGCAGCTTACGGACAGGGGCGTCCTACGAGCAGTACTTC.

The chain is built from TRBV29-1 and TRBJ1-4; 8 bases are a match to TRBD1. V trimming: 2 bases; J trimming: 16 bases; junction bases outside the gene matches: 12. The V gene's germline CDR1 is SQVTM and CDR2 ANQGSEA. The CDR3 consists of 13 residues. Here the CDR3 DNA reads TGCAGCGTTGAAATGGCAGGGGGCTCGGTAGCGTTTTTT. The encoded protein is CSVEMAGGSVAFF.

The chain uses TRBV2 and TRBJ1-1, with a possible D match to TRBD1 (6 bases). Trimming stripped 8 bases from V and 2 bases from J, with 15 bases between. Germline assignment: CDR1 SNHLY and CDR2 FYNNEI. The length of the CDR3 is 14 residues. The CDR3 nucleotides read TGTGCCAGCCAAAAGCCAGGGGAAAACACTGAAGCTTTCTTT. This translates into CASQKPGENTEAFF.

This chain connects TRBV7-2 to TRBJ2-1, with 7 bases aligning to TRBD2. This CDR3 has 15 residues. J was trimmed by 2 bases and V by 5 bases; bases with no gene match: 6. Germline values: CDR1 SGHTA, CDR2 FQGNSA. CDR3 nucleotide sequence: TGTGCCAGCAGCCCTAGCGGTACCCCCTACAATGAGCAGTTCTTC. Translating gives CASSPSGTPYNEQFF.

The CDR3 is CASSLGRSSGNTIYF. DNA of the CDR3: TGCGCCAGCAGCTTGGGTCGGAGCTCTGGAAACACCATATATTTT. The rearrangement uses TRBV5-1 and TRBJ1-3, with no clear D. This CDR3 has 15 residues. The germline V gene has CDR1 SGHRS and CDR2 YFSETQ. Trimming stripped 0 bases from V and 0 bases from J, with 7 bases between.

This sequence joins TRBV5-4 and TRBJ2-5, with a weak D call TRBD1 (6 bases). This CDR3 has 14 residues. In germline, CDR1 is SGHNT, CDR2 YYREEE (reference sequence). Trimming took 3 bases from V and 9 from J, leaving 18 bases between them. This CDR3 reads CASSSITGEGAQYF. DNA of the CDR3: TGTGCCAGCAGCTCAATTACTGGTGAGGGGGCCCAGTACTTC.

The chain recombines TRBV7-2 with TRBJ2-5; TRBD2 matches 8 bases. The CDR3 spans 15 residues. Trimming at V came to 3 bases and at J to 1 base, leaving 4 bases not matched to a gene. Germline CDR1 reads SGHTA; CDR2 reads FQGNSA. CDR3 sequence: CASSFGGGTQETQYF. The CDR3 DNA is TGTGCCAGCAGCTTTGGCGGGGGGACCCAAGAGACCCAGTACTTC.

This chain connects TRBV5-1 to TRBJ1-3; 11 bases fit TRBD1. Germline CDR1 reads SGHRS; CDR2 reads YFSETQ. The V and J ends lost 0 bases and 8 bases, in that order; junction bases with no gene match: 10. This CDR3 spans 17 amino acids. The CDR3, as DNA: TGCGCCAGCAGCTTGGAAGGGACAGGGGGTTTTGTGGACACCATATATTTT. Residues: CASSLEGTGGFVDTIYF.

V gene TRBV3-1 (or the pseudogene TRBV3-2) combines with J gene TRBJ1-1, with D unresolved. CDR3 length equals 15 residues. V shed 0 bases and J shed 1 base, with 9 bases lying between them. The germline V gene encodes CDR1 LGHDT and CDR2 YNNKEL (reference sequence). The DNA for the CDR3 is TGTGCCAGCAGCCAAGAGCGTCCGTCGAACACTGAAGCTTTCTTT. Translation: CASSQERPSNTEAFF.

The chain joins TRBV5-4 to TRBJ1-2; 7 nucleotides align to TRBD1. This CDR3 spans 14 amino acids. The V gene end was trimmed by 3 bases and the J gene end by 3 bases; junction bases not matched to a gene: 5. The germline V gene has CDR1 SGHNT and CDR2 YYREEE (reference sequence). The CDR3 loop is CASSSGTEHYGYTF. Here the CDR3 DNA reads TGTGCCAGCAGCTCAGGGACAGAGCACTATGGCTACACCTTC.

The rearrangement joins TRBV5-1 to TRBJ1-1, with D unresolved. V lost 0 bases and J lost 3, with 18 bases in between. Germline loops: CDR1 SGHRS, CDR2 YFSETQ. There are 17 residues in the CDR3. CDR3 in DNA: TGCGCCAGCAGCTTGGAGCCGGTGGGCAGGCTCCACACTGAAGCTTTCTTT. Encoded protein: CASSLEPVGRLHTEAFF.

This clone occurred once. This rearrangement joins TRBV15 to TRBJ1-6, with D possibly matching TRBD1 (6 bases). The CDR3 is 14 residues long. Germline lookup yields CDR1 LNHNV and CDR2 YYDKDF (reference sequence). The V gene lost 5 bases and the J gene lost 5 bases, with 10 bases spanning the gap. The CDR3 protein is CATSGGPDNSPLHF. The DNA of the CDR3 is TGTGCCACCAGCGGGGGCCCGGATAATTCACCCCTCCACTTT.

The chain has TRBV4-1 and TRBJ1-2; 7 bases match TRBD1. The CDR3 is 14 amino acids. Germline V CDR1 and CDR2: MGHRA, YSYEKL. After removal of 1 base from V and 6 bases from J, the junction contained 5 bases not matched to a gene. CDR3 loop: CASSQGGDRDGYTF. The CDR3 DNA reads TGCGCCAGCAGCCAAGGCGGCGACAGGGATGGCTACACCTTC.

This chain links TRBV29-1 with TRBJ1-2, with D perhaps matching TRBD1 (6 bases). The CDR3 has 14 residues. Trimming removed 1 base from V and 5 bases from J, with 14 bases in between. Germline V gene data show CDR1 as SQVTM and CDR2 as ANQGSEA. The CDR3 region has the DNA TGCAGCGTTGAAGGGCCAGGGGATCCATATGGCTACACCTTC. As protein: CSVEGPGDPYGYTF.

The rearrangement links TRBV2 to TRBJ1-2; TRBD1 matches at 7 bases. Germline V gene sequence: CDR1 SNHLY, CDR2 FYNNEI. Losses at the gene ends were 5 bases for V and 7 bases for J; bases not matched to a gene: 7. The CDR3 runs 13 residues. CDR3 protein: CASSTGAIGGYTF. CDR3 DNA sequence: TGTGCCAGCAGTACAGGGGCCATCGGTGGCTACACCTTC.

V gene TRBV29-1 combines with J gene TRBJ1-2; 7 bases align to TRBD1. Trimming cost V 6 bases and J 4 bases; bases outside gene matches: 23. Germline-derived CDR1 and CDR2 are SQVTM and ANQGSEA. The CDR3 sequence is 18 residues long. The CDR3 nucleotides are TGCAGCGTGAGGGGGCGGCTTAATTCCCAGGGGATTAGCTATGGCTACACCTTC. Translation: CSVRGRLNSQGISYGYTF. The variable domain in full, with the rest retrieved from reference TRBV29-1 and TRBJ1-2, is SAVISQKPSRDICQRGTSLTIQCQVDSQVTMMFWYRQQPGQSLTLIATANQGSEATYESGFVIDKFPISRPNLTFSTLTVSNMSPEDSSIYLCSVRGRLNSQGISYGYTFGSGTRLTVV.

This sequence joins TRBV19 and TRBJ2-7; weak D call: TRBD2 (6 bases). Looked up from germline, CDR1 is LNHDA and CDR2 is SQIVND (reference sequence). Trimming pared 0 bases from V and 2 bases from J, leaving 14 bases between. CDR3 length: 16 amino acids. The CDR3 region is CASSIEGAGSAYEQYF. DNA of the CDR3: TGTGCCAGTAGTATAGAGGGAGCGGGTAGCGCCTACGAGCAGTACTTC.

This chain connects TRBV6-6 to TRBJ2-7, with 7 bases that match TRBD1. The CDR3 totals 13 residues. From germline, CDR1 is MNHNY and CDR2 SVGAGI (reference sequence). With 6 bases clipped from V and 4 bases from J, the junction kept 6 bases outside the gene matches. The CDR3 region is CASRYPTGYEQYF. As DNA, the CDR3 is TGTGCCAGCAGATATCCGACAGGGTACGAGCAGTACTTC.

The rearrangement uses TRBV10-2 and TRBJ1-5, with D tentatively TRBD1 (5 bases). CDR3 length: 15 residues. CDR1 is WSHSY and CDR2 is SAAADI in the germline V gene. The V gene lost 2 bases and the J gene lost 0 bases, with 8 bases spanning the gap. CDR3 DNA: TGCGCCAGCAGTGAGACAGGTTATAGCAATCAGCCCCAGCATTTT. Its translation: CASSETGYSNQPQHF.